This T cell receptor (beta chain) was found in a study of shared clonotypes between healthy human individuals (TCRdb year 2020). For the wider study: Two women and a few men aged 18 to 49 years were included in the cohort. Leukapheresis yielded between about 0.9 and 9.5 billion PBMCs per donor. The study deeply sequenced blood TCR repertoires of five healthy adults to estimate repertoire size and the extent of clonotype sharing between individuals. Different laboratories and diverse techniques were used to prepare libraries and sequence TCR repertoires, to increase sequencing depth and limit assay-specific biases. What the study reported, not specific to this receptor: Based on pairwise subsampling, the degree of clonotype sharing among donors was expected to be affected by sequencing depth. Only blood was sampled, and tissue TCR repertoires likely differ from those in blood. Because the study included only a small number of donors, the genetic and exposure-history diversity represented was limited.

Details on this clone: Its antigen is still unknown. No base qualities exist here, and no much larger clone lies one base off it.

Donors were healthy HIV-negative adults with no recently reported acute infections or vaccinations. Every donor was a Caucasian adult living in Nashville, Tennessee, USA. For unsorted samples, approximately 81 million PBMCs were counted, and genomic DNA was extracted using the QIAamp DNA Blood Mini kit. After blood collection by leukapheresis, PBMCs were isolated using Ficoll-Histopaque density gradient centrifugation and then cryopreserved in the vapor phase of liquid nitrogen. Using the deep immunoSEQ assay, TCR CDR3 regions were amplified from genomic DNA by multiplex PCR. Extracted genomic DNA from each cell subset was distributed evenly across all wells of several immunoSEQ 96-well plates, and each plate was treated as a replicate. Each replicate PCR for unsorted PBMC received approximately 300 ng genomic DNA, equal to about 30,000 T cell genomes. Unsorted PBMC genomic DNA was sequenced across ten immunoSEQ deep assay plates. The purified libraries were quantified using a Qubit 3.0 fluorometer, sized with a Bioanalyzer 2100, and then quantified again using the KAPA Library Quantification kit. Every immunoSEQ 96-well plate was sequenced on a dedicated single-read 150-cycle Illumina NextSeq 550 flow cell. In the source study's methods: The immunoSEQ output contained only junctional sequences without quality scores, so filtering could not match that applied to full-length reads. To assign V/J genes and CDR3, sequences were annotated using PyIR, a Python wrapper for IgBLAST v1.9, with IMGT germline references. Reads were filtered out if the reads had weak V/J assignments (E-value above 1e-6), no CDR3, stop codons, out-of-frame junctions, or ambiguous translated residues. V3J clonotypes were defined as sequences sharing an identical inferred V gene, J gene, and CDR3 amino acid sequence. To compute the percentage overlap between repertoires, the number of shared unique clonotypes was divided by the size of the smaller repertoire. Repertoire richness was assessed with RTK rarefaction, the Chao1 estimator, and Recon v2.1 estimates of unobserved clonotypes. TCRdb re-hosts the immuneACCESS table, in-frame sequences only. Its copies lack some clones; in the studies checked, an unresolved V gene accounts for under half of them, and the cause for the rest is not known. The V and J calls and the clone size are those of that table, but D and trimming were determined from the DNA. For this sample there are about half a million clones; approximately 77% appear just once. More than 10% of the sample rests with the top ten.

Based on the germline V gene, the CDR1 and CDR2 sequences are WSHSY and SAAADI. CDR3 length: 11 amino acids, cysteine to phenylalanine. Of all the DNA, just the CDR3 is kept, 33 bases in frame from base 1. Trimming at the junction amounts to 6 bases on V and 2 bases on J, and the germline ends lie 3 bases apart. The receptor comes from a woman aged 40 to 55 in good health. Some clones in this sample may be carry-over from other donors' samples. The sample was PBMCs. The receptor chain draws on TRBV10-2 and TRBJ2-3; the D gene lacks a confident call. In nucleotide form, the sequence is TGCGCCAGCAGAACCACAGATACGCAGTATTTT. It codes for CASRTTDTQYF.